Each of the 2 T cell receptor beta chains below was sequenced from the same sample in a study of blood T cell repertoires in COVID-19. Generated by immunoSEQ multiplex PCR, the TCRdb table keeps only in-frame clones and is missing some. Of some 65,000 clones in the sample, around 90% were seen once. Sequencing was carried out using peripheral blood. The source is a man aged 50 to 60 with COVID-19, enrolled during active disease.

V usage is TRBV12-3 or TRBV12-4 and J usage is TRBJ2-4; 7 bases agree with TRBD2. Unmatched junction bases numbered 2, after V lost 6 bases and J lost 9 bases. The CDR3 sequence is 11 residues long. CDR3: CASRGEGIQYF. In nucleotides, the CDR3 is TGTGCCAGCAGAGGGGAGGGCATTCAGTACTTC.

The chain joins TRBV4-2 to TRBJ1-2; D possibly corresponds to TRBD1 (5 bases). The CDR3 totals 16 residues. Germline CDR1 LGHNA, CDR2 YNFKEQ. V was shortened by 0 bases and J by 7 bases, with 18 bases between the two germline ends. The CDR3: CASSQDLSGRVGGYTF. In DNA form, the CDR3 reads TGTGCCAGCAGCCAAGATCTCTCCGGCAGGGTCGGTGGCTACACCTTC.